The clone carrying this T cell receptor (beta chain) was seen many times. Its antigen is currently unknown. The sample comes from a study of T cells after yellow fever vaccination. V dropped 4 bases and J dropped 5; count of bases not matched to a gene: 10. This CDR3 is built from 14 residues. The germline V gene has CDR1 GTSNPN and CDR2 SVGIG (reference sequence). TCRdb analysed the 5' RACE reads with MiXCR anew, one entry per CDR3 protein. The sample contains over 250,000 distinct CDR3 sequences, 4.1% of which appear only once. Study results and limitations: The CD4 and CD8 compartments had a small share of their clonotypes in common.

This clonotype was sampled from a man aged 18-30 years who received the YFV17D yellow fever vaccine. The specimen comprised PBMCs, sampled 5 days after the yellow fever booster vaccination. J is TRBJ2-7 and V is TRBV30, with 8 positions matching TRBD1. The CDR3 is CAWNYQDRVDEQYF. For the CDR3, the DNA is TGTGCCTGGAACTACCAGGACAGGGTTGACGAGCAGTACTTC.